This TCR beta chain was observed in a study of early T cells in non-severe SARS-CoV-2 infection. Turning to the study itself: Sequenced bulk RNA came from whole blood that was unsorted, and chains were unpaired. Notes on the study in general: Matching against VDJdb likely underestimated virus-specific expansions, favoring anti-spike CD8.

V lost 5 bases to trimming and J lost 9 bases, with 11 bases between them. CDR3 length: 12 residues. CDR1 is SGHNT and CDR2 is YENEEA in the germline V gene. In its sample, this clonotype was seen many times. Its antigen remains unknown. Attached unique molecular identifiers marked individual cDNA molecules. TCRdb reanalysed the 5' RACE reads using MiXCR and keeps one entry per CDR3 protein. Of about 55,000 distinct CDR3 sequences listed, 9.5% to 15% are singletons. The sample comprised whole blood. The chain carries TRBV11-3 and TRBJ2-1; D remains ambiguous. The TCR sequence derives from an adult who was a healthcare worker with PCR-confirmed SARS-CoV-2 infection or an uninfected control (not recorded which). CDR3 protein: CASSPAGPEQFF. CDR3 DNA sequence: TGTGCCAGCAGCCCCGCCGGTCCTGAGCAGTTCTTC.